This TCR beta chain was captured in a study of OX40 agonist ivuxolimab in advanced cancers. Overall study context: A history of anti-PD-1, anti-PD-L1 or anti-CTLA-4 therapy was acceptable, and roughly 40% had some.

Study results and caveats: The authors also found low normalized T-cell clonal expansion in some nonresponders.

Details on this clone: Its cognate antigen is unknown.

The data were produced by immunoSEQ multiplex PCR, yet TCRdb's version contains in-frame clones alone and is incomplete. The sample lists about 94,000 clones, around 90% occurring once. Germline CDR1 is SGHAT and CDR2 is FQNNGV. V trimming: 2 bases; J trimming: 5 bases; junction bases outside the gene matches: 11. The CDR3 sequence is 17 residues long. The sequencing used CD4+ or CD8+ T cells sorted from blood, collected in a trial of the OX40 agonist ivuxolimab. The chain joins TRBV11-2 to TRBJ2-5; TRBD2 agrees at 10 bases. The TCR comes from an adult with an advanced solid tumor such as melanoma, head and neck, liver or kidney cancer. The CDR3 DNA sequence: TGTGCCAGCAGCTTACTAGCGGGGGCCCTGGTGGGGGAGACCCAGTACTTC. Translating gives CASSLLAGALVGETQYF.